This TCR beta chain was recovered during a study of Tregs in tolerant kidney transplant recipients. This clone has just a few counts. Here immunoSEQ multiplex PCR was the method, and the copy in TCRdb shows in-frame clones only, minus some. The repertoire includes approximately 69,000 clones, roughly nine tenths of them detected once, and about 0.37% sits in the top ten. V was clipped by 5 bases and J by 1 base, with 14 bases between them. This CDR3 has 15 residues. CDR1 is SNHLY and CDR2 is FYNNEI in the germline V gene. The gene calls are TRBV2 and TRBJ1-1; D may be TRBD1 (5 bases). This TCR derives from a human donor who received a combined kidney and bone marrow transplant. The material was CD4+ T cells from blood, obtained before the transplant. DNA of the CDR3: TGTGCCAGCAGTCTTTTGGGGGGAGAGAACACTGAAGCTTTCTTT. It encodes CASSLLGGENTEAFF.